The source of this T cell receptor beta chain is a study of blood T cell repertoires in COVID-19. Background on the study: COVID-19 samples collected from the United States, Italy and Spain covered acute and convalescent phases. The analysed material was cDNA or gDNA that came from T cells, B-cell-depleted T cells, or PBMCs.

In germline, CDR1 is MDHEN, CDR2 SYDVKM. V lost 6 bases and J 0 bases, leaving 11 bases between the germline ends. The CDR3 runs 14 residues. Study processing details: It was from reference gene primer amplification that nucleated cell counts were estimated. Measured with immunoSEQ multiplex PCR; TCRdb has only the in-frame clones, and not every one. For V, J and clone size, that table is used; D and trimming come from the DNA. The sample carries around 120,000 clones, 70% to 90% recorded once. This clone was counted between two and nine times. The chain employs TRBV28 and TRBJ1-1; D is undetermined. The origin of this receptor is a human donor in a cohort sampled during active COVID-19. Source material: peripheral blood. The CDR3 DNA sequence: TGTGCCAGCAGCACCGCCGGGGTGAACACTGAAGCTTTCTTT. Protein: CASSTAGVNTEAFF.